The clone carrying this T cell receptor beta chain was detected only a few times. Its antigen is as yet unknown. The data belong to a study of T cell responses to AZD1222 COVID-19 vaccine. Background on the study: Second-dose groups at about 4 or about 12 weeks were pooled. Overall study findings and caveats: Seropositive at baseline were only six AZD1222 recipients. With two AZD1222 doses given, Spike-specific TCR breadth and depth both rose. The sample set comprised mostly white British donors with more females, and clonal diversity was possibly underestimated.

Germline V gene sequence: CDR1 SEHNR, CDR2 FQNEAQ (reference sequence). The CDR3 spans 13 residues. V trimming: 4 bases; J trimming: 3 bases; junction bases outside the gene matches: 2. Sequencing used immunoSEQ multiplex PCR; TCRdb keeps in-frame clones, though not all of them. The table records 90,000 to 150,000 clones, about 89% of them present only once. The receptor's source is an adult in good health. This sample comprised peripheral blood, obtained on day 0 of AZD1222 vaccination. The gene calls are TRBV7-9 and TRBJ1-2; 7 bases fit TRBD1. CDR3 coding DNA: TGTGCCAGCAGCTCAGGGGGGGACTATGGCTACACCTTC. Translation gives CASSSGGDYGYTF.